These T cell receptor beta chains were read from a single sample in a study of blood T cell repertoires in COVID-19. This table comes from immunoSEQ multiplex PCR, and its TCRdb copy is limited to in-frame clones, with some not included. The profile covers hundreds of thousands of clones, with roughly 87% appearing a single time and about 12% taken by the ten largest. The sequencing sample was made of peripheral blood. The receptors were sampled from a woman under 30 who had recovered from COVID-19. CDR3s include the opening cysteine and the closing phenylalanine or tryptophan. D genes are given only for firm matches.

d_call	v_call	cdr3_length	j_call	cdr3_nt	cdr3_aa
-	TRBV4-1	16	TRBJ1-1	TGCGCCAGCAGCCACACCACATTAGCCAGACGCACTGAAGCTTTCTTT	CASSHTTLARRTEAFF
TRBD2	TRBV4-1	16	TRBJ2-3	TGCGCCAGCAGCCCCCCTAGCGGGAGAGAGGCAGATACGCAGTATTTT	CASSPPSGREADTQYF
-	TRBV6-2/TRBV6-3	16	TRBJ1-1	TGTGCCAGCAGTTCTTCAACAGCGGGAATGGCACCTGAAGCTTTCTTT	CASSSSTAGMAPEAFF
TRBD1	TRBV9	15	TRBJ2-2	TGTGCCAGCAGCGCAGACAGGGGGAACACCGGGGAGCTGTTTTTT	CASSADRGNTGELFF
TRBD1	TRBV14	17	TRBJ2-1	TGTGCCAGCAGCCAACCTGGACAGGGGGAGGCTTACAATGAGCAGTTCTTC	CASSQPGQGEAYNEQFF
TRBD2	TRBV10-3	15	TRBJ2-5	TGTGCCATCAGTGAGACTAGCGGGGCGGGAGAGACCCAGTACTTC	CAISETSGAGETQYF
-	TRBV9	16	TRBJ2-1	TGTGCCAGCAGCGAGGGAGTGTTCGGGAGTGACGATGAGCAGTTCTTC	CASSEGVFGSDDEQFF
-	TRBV10-1	13	TRBJ1-1	TGCGCCAGCAGTGAGTGGGCGAACACTGAAGCTTTCTTT	CASSEWANTEAFF
-	TRBV7-2	14	TRBJ2-6	TGTGCCAGCAGCTTCTTGTCTGGGGCCAACGTCCTGACTTTC	CASSFLSGANVLTF
TRBD1	TRBV11-3	14	TRBJ1-1	TGTGCCAGCAGCCCCGGGACAGGGGACACTGAAGCTTTCTTT	CASSPGTGDTEAFF
-	TRBV21-1	14	TRBJ2-5	TGTGCCAGCGGAAGGACAGGCAGGATGGGGACCCAGTACTTC	CASGRTGRMGTQYF
TRBD1	TRBV25-1	15	TRBJ1-4	TGTGCCAGCAGTGAAGTTGCAGGGGGCAAGGAAAAACTGTTTTTT	CASSEVAGGKEKLFF